What follows are 14 T cell receptor beta chains derived from one specimen sequenced in a study of blood T cell repertoires in COVID-19. Generated by immunoSEQ multiplex PCR, the TCRdb table keeps only in-frame clones and is missing some. The sample includes some 73,000 clones, about 85% seen only once; the top ten take around 32%. Sequencing was done on a sample of peripheral blood. The receptors here all came from a woman over 75 with active or convalescent COVID-19.

This rearrangement joins TRBV6-5 to TRBJ2-5, with 7 nucleotides matching TRBD1. The J segment lost 1 base and the V segment lost 9 bases, leaving 5 bases of the junction unmatched. This CDR3 is 13 amino acids long. Per germline, CDR1 MNHEY and CDR2 SVGAGI. CDR3: CASGTVFQETQYF. CDR3 in DNA: TGTGCCAGTGGGACAGTTTTCCAAGAGACCCAGTACTTC.

The chain uses TRBV7-2 and TRBJ2-4, with a weak D call TRBD1 (6 bases). Per the germline V gene, CDR1 is SGHTA and CDR2 is FQGNSA. V lost 2 bases and J 6 bases, leaving 14 bases between the germline ends. CDR3 length: 15 amino acids. Written as DNA, the CDR3 is TGTGCCAGCAGCTTATCCCTCCCAGGGGCAAACATTCAGTACTTC. Amino acids: CASSLSLPGANIQYF. The full variable domain, its missing parts supplied by reference TRBV7-2 and TRBJ2-4, is GAGVSQSPSNKVTEKGKDVELRCDPISGHTALYWYRQSLGQGLEFLIYFQGNSAPDKSGLPSDRFSAERTGGSVSTLTIQRTQQEDSAVYLCASSLSLPGANIQYFGAGTRLSVL.

The chain is built from TRBV2 and TRBJ2-3; 7 positions match TRBD1. The V segment lost 6 bases and the J segment 6 bases; nucleotides outside the gene matches: 3. Germline loops: CDR1 SNHLY, CDR2 FYNNEI. This CDR3 is 12 amino acids long. CDR3 DNA sequence: TGTGCCAGCAGACAGGGGACCGATACGCAGTATTTT. Residues: CASRQGTDTQYF.

This clone was detected once. The V and J genes are TRBV9 and TRBJ2-3; 11 nucleotides agree with TRBD2. The CDR3 has 19 amino acids. With 3 bases clipped from V and 0 bases from J, the junction kept 12 bases outside the gene matches. The germline CDR1 and CDR2 sequences are SGDLS and YYNGEE. CDR3 nucleotides: TGTGCCAGCAGCGCAAGACTAGCGGGACACCCCGATAGCACAGATACGCAGTATTTT. This gives the protein CASSARLAGHPDSTDTQYF.

The CDR3 sequence is CASTHPIPGLESYEQYF. CDR3 DNA: TGTGCCAGCACCCACCCCATTCCGGGATTGGAGTCCTACGAGCAGTACTTC. The V call is TRBV3-1 (or the pseudogene TRBV3-2), the J call TRBJ2-7; the D gene is possibly TRBD2 (5 bases). With 7 bases removed from V and 1 base from J, the gap between germline ends came to 23 bases. The CDR3 length is 17 residues. The germline V gene encodes CDR1 LGHDT and CDR2 YNNKEL (reference sequence).

This chain uses TRBV4-1 with TRBJ2-4; D may be TRBD1 (5 bases). Germline V gives CDR1 MGHRA, CDR2 YSYEKL. This CDR3 is built from 14 residues. V lost 1 base and J 6 bases, leaving 10 bases between the germline ends. The CDR3 region has the DNA TGCGCCAGCAGCCAAGGCGACAGACCAAACATTCAGTACTTC. Protein product: CASSQGDRPNIQYF.

J is TRBJ2-7 and V is TRBV4-2; weak D call: TRBD2 (6 bases). Germline CDR1 reads LGHNA; CDR2 reads YNFKEQ. V was pared by 1 base and J by 3 bases, with 13 bases between. The CDR3 has 15 residues. The CDR3 protein is CASSQVGRGDYEQYF. The CDR3, as DNA: TGTGCCAGCAGCCAAGTGGGGCGGGGAGACTACGAGCAGTACTTC.

V is TRBV25-1 and J is TRBJ1-6; 9 positions match TRBD1. CDR1 is MGHDK, CDR2 SYGVNS, per germline. The CDR3 runs to 17 residues. Trimming took 3 bases from V and 4 from J; bases not matched to a gene: 7. The CDR3 DNA reads TGTGCCAGCAGTGAGGGGACAGGGAGCAGGTATAATTCACCCCTCCACTTT. Its translation is CASSEGTGSRYNSPLHF.

This rearrangement joins TRBV4-2 to TRBJ2-1, with 10 positions matching TRBD2. Germline-derived CDR1 and CDR2 are LGHNA and YNFKEQ. The junction had 10 bases not matched to a gene; V was cut back by 4 bases and J by 7 bases. This CDR3 region has 16 residues. The chain's CDR3 is CASSPEGSGGVNEQFF. Written as DNA, the CDR3 is TGTGCCAGCAGCCCGGAAGGGAGCGGGGGGGTGAATGAGCAGTTCTTC.

This chain connects TRBV28 to TRBJ1-2; 7 bases line up with TRBD1. The V gene's germline CDR1 is MDHEN and CDR2 SYDVKM. With 2 bases clipped from V and 0 bases from J, the junction kept 3 bases outside the gene matches. This CDR3 contains 15 residues. The CDR3 loop is CASSLGTGANYGYTF. In DNA form, the CDR3 reads TGTGCCAGCAGTTTAGGTACAGGGGCTAACTATGGCTACACCTTC.

The chain couples TRBV5-6 to TRBJ1-1; no definite D call. This CDR3 contains 14 residues. V was pared by 1 base and J by 4 bases, with 11 bases between. Germline CDR1 SGHDT, CDR2 YYEEEE. The CDR3 DNA reads as TGTGCCAGCAGCTTGTCCTTTGGCGGCACTGAAGCTTTCTTT. Encoded protein: CASSLSFGGTEAFF.

The chain carries TRBV29-1 and TRBJ1-2, with TRBD1 as a possible D gene (6 bases). The V gene lost 1 base and the J gene lost 0 bases, with 12 bases spanning the gap. Germline V gene data show CDR1 as SQVTM and CDR2 as ANQGSEA. There are 15 residues in the CDR3. The CDR3 region has the DNA TGCAGCGTTGAAGCGTGGGGGCCTTCTAACTATGGCTACACCTTC. Translating it yields CSVEAWGPSNYGYTF.

V usage is TRBV9 and J usage is TRBJ1-1; D remains ambiguous. V lost 1 base and J lost 0, with 13 bases in between. In germline, CDR1 is SGDLS, CDR2 YYNGEE. The CDR3 is 16 residues long. In DNA form, the CDR3 reads TGTGCCAGCAGCGTATTCCAGGATCCCATGAACACTGAAGCTTTCTTT. Amino acid sequence: CASSVFQDPMNTEAFF.

This chain joins TRBV3-1 (or the pseudogene TRBV3-2) and TRBJ2-3; D is possibly TRBD2 (6 bases). Germline loops: CDR1 LGHDT, CDR2 YNNKEL (reference sequence). Trimming cost V 4 bases and J 0 bases, with 11 bases left between them. The CDR3 length is 15 residues. Here the CDR3 reads CASSRGAGSTDTQYF. CDR3 DNA: TGTGCCAGCAGCCGCGGTGCGGGAAGCACAGATACGCAGTATTTT.